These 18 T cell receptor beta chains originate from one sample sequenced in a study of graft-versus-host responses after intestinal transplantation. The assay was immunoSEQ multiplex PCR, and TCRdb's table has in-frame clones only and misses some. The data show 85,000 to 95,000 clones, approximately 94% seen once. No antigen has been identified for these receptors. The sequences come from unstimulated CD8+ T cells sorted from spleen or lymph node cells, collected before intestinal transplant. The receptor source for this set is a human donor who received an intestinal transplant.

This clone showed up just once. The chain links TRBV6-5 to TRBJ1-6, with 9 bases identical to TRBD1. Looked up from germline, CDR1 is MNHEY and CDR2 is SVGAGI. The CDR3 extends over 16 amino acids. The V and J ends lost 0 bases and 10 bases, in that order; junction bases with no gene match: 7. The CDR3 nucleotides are TGTGCCAGCAGTTACTCGGGTACAGGGGGCCGGTCACCCCTCCACTTT. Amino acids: CASSYSGTGGRSPLHF.

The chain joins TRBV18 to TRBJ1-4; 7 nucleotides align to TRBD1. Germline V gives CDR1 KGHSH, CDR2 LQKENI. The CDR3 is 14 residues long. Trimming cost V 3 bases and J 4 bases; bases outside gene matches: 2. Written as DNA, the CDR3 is TGTGCCAGCTCACCGGGACAGCTTAATGAAAAACTGTTTTTT. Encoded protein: CASSPGQLNEKLFF.

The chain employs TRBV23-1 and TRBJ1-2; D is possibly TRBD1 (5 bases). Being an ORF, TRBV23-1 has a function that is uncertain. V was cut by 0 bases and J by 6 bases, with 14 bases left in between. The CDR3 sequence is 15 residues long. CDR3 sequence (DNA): TGCGCCAGCAGTCAATCGGTGGGGCCTTTTGATGGCTACACCTTC. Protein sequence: CASSQSVGPFDGYTF.

The CDR3 DNA reads as TGCGCCAGCAGCCTCGGACAGGGGGAGGCTCCTTTCAATGAAAAACTGTTTTTT. It is translated as CASSLGQGEAPFNEKLFF. This rearrangement joins TRBV4-1 to TRBJ1-4, with 10 bases matching TRBD1. The germline V gene has CDR1 MGHRA and CDR2 YSYEKL. Trimming removed 4 bases from V and 5 bases from J; junction bases left unmatched: 13. There are 18 residues in the CDR3.

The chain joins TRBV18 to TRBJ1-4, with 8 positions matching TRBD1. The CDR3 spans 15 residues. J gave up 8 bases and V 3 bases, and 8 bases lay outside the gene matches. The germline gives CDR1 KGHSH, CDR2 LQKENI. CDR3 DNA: TGTGCCAGCTCACCGCAAGACAGGGGCTACGAAAAACTGTTTTTT. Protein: CASSPQDRGYEKLFF.

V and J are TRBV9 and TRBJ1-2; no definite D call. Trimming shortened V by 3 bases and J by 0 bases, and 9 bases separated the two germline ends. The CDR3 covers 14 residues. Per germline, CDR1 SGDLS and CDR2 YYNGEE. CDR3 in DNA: TGTGCCAGCAGCGAAGAGGTAGCTAACTATGGCTACACCTTC. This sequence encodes CASSEEVANYGYTF.

Written as DNA, the CDR3 is TGTGCCAGCAGCTACGGGACAGCTTCCTACGAGCAGTACTTC. Its protein is CASSYGTASYEQYF. The chain has TRBV7-2 and TRBJ2-7; TRBD1 matches 7 bases. After removal of 4 bases from V and 1 base from J, the junction contained 4 bases not matched to a gene. The CDR3 sequence is 14 residues long. Germline CDR1 and CDR2: SGHTA and FQGNSA.

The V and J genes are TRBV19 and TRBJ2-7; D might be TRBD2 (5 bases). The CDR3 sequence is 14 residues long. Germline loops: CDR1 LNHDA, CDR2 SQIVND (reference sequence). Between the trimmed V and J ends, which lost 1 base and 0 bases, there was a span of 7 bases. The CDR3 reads CASSIGGLSYEQYF. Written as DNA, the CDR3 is TGTGCCAGTAGTATAGGAGGACTCTCCTACGAGCAGTACTTC.

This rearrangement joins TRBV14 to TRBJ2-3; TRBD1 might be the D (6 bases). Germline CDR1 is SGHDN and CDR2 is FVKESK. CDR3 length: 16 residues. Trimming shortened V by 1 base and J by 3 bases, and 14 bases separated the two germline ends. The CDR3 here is CASSQGLGAGTDTQYF. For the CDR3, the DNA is TGTGCCAGCAGCCAAGGGTTGGGGGCAGGGACAGATACGCAGTATTTT.

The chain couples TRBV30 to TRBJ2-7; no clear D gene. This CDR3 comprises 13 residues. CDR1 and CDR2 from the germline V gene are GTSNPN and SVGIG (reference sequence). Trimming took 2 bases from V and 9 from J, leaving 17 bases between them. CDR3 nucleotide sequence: TGTGCCTGGAGTAGGTTTTGGGCTCGGCGGCAGTACTTC. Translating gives CAWSRFWARRQYF. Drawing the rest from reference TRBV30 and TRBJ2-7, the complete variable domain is SQTIHQWPATLVQPVGSPLSLECTVEGTSNPNLYWYRQAAGRGLQLLFYSVGIGQISSEVPQNLSASRPQDRQFILSSKKLLLSDSGFYLCAWSRFWARRQYFGPGTRLTVT.

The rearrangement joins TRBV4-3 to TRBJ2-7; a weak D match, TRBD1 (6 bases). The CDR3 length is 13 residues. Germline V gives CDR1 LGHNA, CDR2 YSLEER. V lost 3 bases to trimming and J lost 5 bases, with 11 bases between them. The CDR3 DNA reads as TGCGCCAGCAGCCAGCTCAACAGGGACGAGCAGTACTTC. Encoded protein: CASSQLNRDEQYF.

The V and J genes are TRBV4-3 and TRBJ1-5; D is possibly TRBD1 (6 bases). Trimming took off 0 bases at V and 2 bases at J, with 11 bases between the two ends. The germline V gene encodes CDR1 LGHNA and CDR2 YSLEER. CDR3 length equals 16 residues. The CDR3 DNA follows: TGCGCCAGCAGCCAAGATATGACAGGCGGCAATCAGCCCCAGCATTTT. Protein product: CASSQDMTGGNQPQHF.

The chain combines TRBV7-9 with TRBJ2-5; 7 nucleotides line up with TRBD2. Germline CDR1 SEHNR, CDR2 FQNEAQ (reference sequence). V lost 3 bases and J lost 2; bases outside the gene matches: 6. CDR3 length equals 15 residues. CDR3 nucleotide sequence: TGTGCCAGCAGCTTCTACGGGGGGTTACAAGAGACCCAGTACTTC. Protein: CASSFYGGLQETQYF.

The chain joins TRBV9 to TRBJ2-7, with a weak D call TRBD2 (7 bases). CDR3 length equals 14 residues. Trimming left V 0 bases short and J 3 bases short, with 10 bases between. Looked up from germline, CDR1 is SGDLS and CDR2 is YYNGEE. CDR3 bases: TGTGCCAGCAGCGTAGAGGGGGGGGGCTACGAGCAGTACTTC. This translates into CASSVEGGGYEQYF.

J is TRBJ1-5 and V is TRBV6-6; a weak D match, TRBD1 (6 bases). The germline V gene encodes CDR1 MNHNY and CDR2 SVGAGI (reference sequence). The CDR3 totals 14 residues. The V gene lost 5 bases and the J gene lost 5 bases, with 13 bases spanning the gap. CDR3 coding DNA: TGTGCCAGCAGTGTCAGGGGATACGATCAGCCCCAGCATTTT. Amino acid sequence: CASSVRGYDQPQHF.

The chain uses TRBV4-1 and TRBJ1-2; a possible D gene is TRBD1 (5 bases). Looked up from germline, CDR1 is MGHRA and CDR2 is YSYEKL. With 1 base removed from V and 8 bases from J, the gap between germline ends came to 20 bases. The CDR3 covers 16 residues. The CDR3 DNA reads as TGCGCCAGCAGCCAAGGCGTCGACATAAAACAGGAGGGCTACACCTTC. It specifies CASSQGVDIKQEGYTF.

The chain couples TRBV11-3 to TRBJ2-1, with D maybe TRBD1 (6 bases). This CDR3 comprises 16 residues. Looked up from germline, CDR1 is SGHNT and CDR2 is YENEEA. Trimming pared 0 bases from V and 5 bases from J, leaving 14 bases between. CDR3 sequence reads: CASSLDKGHPNNEQFF. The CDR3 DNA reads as TGTGCCAGCAGCTTAGATAAGGGACACCCAAACAATGAGCAGTTCTTC.

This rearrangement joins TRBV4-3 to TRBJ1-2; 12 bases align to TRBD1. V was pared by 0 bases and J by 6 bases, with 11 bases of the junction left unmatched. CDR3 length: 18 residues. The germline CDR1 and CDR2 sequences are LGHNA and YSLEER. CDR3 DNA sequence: TGCGCCAGCAGCCAAGATCACCGGGACAGGGGGCGGGGGAATGGCTACACCTTC. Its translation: CASSQDHRDRGRGNGYTF.